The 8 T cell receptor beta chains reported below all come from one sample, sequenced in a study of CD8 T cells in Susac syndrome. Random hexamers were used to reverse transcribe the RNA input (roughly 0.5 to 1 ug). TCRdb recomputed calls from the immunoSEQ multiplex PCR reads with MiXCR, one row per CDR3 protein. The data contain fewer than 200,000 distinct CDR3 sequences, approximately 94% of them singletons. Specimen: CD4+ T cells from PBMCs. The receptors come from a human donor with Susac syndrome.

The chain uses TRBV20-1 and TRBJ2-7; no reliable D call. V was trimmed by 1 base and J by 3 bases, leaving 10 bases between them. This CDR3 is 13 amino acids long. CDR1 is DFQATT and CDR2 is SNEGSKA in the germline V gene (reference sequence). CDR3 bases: TGCAGTGCTAGAGGACCTAGGGACTACGAGCAGTACTTC. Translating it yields CSARGPRDYEQYF.

The CDR3 nucleotides read TGTGCCAGCTCCGCAGGGACAGAAGCCTACGAGCAGTACTTC. It yields the protein CASSAGTEAYEQYF. The chain joins TRBV18 to TRBJ2-7; TRBD1 matches at 7 bases. CDR1 is KGHSH, CDR2 LQKENI, per germline. The V gene end was trimmed by 6 bases and the J gene end by 2 bases; junction bases not matched to a gene: 7. CDR3 size: 14 residues.

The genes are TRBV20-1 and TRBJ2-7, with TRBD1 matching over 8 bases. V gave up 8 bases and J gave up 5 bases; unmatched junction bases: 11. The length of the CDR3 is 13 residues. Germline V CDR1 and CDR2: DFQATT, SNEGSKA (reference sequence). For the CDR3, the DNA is TGCAGTTCAACGACAGGGGCGGACCACGAGCAGTACTTC. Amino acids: CSSTTGADHEQYF.

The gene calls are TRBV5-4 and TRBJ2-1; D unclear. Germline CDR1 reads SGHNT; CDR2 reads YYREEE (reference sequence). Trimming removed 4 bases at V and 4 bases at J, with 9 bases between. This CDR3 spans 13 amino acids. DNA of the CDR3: TGTGCCAGCAGCCCAACAGTTTACAATGAGCAGTTCTTC. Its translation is CASSPTVYNEQFF. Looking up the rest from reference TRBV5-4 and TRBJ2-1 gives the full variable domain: ETGVTQSPTHLIKTRGQQVTLRCSSQSGHNTVSWYQQALGQGPQFIFQYYREEENGRGNFPPRFSGLQFPNYSSELNVNALELDDSALYLCASSPTVYNEQFFGPGTRLTVL.

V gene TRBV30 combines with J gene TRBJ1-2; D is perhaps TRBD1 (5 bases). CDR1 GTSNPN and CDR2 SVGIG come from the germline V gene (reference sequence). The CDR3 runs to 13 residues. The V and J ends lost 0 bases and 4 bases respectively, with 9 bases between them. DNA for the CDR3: TGTGCCTGGAGTGTACCCCAGGGCTATGGCTACACCTTC. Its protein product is CAWSVPQGYGYTF.

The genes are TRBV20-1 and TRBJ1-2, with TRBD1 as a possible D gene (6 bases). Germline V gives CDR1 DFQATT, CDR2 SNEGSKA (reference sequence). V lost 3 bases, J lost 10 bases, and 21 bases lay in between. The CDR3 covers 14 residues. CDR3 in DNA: TGCAGTGCTAGGCAGACTACAGGGACCATCAACTACACCTTC. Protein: CSARQTTGTINYTF.

This CDR3 is CASSLSSGDTEAFF. CDR3 bases: TGTGCCAGCAGCCTTTCCTCCGGAGACACTGAAGCTTTCTTT. The V gene is TRBV14, the J gene TRBJ1-1; D is ambiguous. The length of the CDR3 is 14 residues. The ends were cut back, 4 bases at V and 3 bases at J, with 12 bases in the middle. The V gene's germline CDR1 is SGHDN and CDR2 FVKESK. The complete variable domain, with remaining parts taken from reference TRBV14 and TRBJ1-1, reads EAGVTQFPSHSVIEKGQTVTLRCDPISGHDNLYWYRRVMGKEIKFLLHFVKESKQDESGMPNNRFLAERTGGTYSTLKVQPAELEDSGVYFCASSLSSGDTEAFFGQGTRLTVV.

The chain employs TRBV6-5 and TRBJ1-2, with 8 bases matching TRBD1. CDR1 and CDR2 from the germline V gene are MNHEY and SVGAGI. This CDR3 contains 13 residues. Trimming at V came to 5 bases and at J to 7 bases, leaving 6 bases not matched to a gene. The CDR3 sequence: CASSRGQGSGYTF. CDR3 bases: TGTGCCAGCAGTAGAGGACAGGGATCTGGCTACACCTTC.